This T cell receptor (beta chain) was retrieved from a study of T cell responses to AZD1222 COVID-19 vaccine. Points from the study as a whole: Nearly half of the spike-specific TCRs reportedly recognize variant regions that carry no mutations.

From germline, CDR1 is LGHDT and CDR2 YNNKEL (reference sequence). V was clipped by 3 bases and J by 7 bases, with 12 bases between them. The CDR3 runs 13 residues. Comment on this clone: As yet, its antigen is unknown.

Generated by immunoSEQ multiplex PCR, the TCRdb table keeps only in-frame clones and is missing some. The sample lists under 150,000 clones, about 90% occurring once. This TCR was sampled from an adult who received the AZD1222 COVID-19 vaccine. Sequencing was performed on peripheral blood, taken 28 days after the second AZD1222 dose. V is TRBV3-1 (or the pseudogene TRBV3-2) and J is TRBJ1-1; D ambiguous. The chain's CDR3 is CASSHSLGDEAFF. CDR3 nucleotide sequence: TGTGCCAGCAGCCACTCCCTGGGTGATGAAGCTTTCTTT.